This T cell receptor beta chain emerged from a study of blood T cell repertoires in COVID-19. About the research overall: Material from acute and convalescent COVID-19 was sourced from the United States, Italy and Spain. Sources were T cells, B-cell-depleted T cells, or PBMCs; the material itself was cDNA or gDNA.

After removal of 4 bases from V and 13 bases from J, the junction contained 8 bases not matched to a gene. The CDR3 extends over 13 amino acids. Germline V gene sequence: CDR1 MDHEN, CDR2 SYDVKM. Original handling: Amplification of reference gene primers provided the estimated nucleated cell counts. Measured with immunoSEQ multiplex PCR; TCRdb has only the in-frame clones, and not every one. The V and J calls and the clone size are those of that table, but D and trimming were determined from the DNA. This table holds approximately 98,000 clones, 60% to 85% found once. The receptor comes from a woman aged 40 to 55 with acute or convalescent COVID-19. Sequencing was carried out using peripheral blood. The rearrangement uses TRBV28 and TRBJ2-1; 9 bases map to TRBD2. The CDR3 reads CASSSQTSGEQFF. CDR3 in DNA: TGTGCCAGCAGTTCCCAGACTAGCGGTGAACAGTTCTTC.